This entry lists 2 T cell receptor beta chains sequenced from one sample in a study of T-cell reconstitution after alpha-beta-depleted transplantation in children. Preparation of the TCRbeta library was carried out with unique molecular identifiers. Using its own MiXCR run on the PCR reads, TCRdb lists one record per CDR3 protein. Among approximately 240,000 distinct CDR3 sequences listed, roughly a tenth were seen once. This sample comprised PBMCs, obtained before TCRalphabeta/CD19-depleted stem cell transplant. All receptors derive from a child less than two years old with acute myeloid leukemia, due to receive a stem cell transplant.

The chain combines TRBV11-2 with TRBJ2-2; D is unclear. This CDR3 has 13 residues. The ends were cut back, 5 bases at V and 3 bases at J, with 7 bases in the middle. Germline V gene lookup returns CDR1 SGHAT and CDR2 FQNNGV. The CDR3 DNA is TGTGCCAGCAGCCCTCCCGACACCGGGGAGCTGTTTTTT. It codes for CASSPPDTGELFF.

This clonotype came up a few times. This chain links TRBV11-2 with TRBJ2-2; D could derive from TRBD1 or TRBD2 (7 bases each). CDR1 SGHAT and CDR2 FQNNGV come from the germline V gene. The CDR3 length is 20 residues. V was trimmed by 5 bases and J by 3 bases, leaving 28 bases between them. CDR3 coding DNA: TGTGCCAGCAGCCCGGGACAGTTACTGGCGGGAGTCTCGGACACCGGGGAGCTGTTTTTT. As protein: CASSPGQLLAGVSDTGELFF.